Below, 9 T cell receptor beta chains from the same sample are listed, as sequenced in a study of glioma-infiltrating T cells. Using RNA template, CDR3s of TCR alpha and beta were amplified with iRepertoire arm-PCR. MiXCR, applied by TCRdb to the multiplex PCR reads, yields one record per CDR3 protein. Of around 120,000 distinct CDR3 sequences in the sample, approximately 24% are singletons; the top ten hold approximately 26%. The sample comprised glioma tissue, nonneoplastic brain tissue, or PBMCs (not recorded which). Receptors were obtained from a human donor with low-grade glioma or glioblastoma, undergoing nonglioma brain surgery, or in good health (not recorded which).

This clonotype was found many times. The V and J genes are TRBV7-2 and TRBJ2-5; 12 nucleotides match TRBD2. Germline V gene data show CDR1 as SGHTA and CDR2 as FQGNSA. V shed 5 bases and J 4 bases; nucleotides not matched to a gene: 2. The CDR3 length is 14 residues. The CDR3 nucleotides are TGTGCCAGCAGCCAACTAGCGGGGGGAGAGACCCAGTACTTC. This translates into CASSQLAGGETQYF.

In this sample, this clonotype turned up a few times. The chain uses TRBV6-1 and TRBJ2-1, with TRBD1 as a possible D gene (6 bases). Between the trimmed V and J ends, which lost 7 bases and 1 base, there was a span of 17 bases. Germline assignment: CDR1 MNHNS and CDR2 SASEGT. CDR3 size: 16 residues. The CDR3 here is CASTRGRTSSYNEQFF. The CDR3 DNA reads as TGTGCCAGCACCAGGGGTCGGACGTCTTCCTACAATGAGCAGTTCTTC.

This clonotype was seen ten or more times. V usage is TRBV6-2 or TRBV6-3 and J usage is TRBJ1-2; TRBD1 agrees at 7 bases. V gave up 0 bases and J gave up 4 bases; unmatched junction bases: 14. The germline CDR1 and CDR2 sequences are MNHEY and SVGEGT. CDR3 size: 18 residues. DNA of the CDR3: TGTGCCAGCAGTTACTCTATTGGGACAGTAGGTGCTCTCTATGGCTACACCTTC. Its translation: CASSYSIGTVGALYGYTF.

This clonotype was counted a few times. This chain uses TRBV6-6 with TRBJ2-7; 9 bases align to TRBD1. J was trimmed by 6 bases and V by 2 bases; bases with no gene match: 5. The CDR3 spans 14 residues. Germline-derived CDR1 and CDR2 are MNHNY and SVGAGI (reference sequence). This CDR3 reads CASSYGTGSAEQYV. CDR3 sequence (DNA): TGTGCCAGCAGTTACGGGACAGGGTCCGCCGAGCAGTACGTC.

This clonotype has at least ten counts. CDR3 DNA: TGTGCCAGTAGTATGGTGGACAGGCCCCTCAATCAGCCCCAGCATTTT. Protein: CASSMVDRPLNQPQHF. The chain has TRBV19 and TRBJ1-5, with 7 bases fitting TRBD1. Trimming at V came to 3 bases and at J to 3 bases, leaving 8 bases not matched to a gene. Germline assignment: CDR1 LNHDA and CDR2 SQIVND (reference sequence). The CDR3 has 16 amino acids.

This clonotype was recorded at least ten times. The chain uses TRBV15 and TRBJ1-3; D is ambiguous. The V gene lost 0 bases and the J gene lost 8 bases, with 2 bases spanning the gap. CDR1 LNHNV and CDR2 YYDKDF come from the germline V gene (reference sequence). This CDR3 region has 11 residues. Written as DNA, the CDR3 is TGTGCCACCAGCAGAGAGGACACCATATATTTT. This translates into CATSREDTIYF.

Ten or more counts support this clonotype. The CDR3 spells CASRSVTEAFF. In nucleotides, the CDR3 is TGTGCCAGCAGAAGCGTCACTGAAGCTTTCTTT. The rearrangement joins TRBV25-1 to TRBJ1-1; no definite D call. Trimming stripped 6 bases from V and 4 bases from J, with 6 bases between. Germline V lookup: CDR1 MGHDK, CDR2 SYGVNS. The CDR3 runs 11 residues.

This clonotype was seen ten or more times. The V and J genes are TRBV6-1 and TRBJ2-1; possible D gene TRBD2, 5 bases. Deletions cut 6 bases from V and 5 bases from J, with 8 bases between. CDR1 is MNHNS, CDR2 SASEGT, per germline. CDR3 length equals 12 residues. CDR3 sequence: CASRTLDNEQFF. In DNA form, the CDR3 reads TGTGCCAGCAGGACACTAGACAATGAGCAGTTCTTC.

CDR3 region: CSARVGAGPLTEAFF. The CDR3 region has the DNA TGCAGTGCTAGAGTTGGCGCGGGGCCCTTGACTGAAGCTTTCTTT. V and J are TRBV20-1 and TRBJ1-1; TRBD1 is a possible D gene (5 bases). Trimming stripped 1 base from V and 5 bases from J, with 17 bases between. The CDR3 has 15 amino acids. Germline V gene data show CDR1 as DFQATT and CDR2 as SNEGSKA (reference sequence).